This is a list of T cell receptor beta chains from one sample in a study of shared clonotypes between healthy human individuals. TCRdb's table, derived via immunoSEQ multiplex PCR, lists solely in-frame clones and lacks some. The table includes approximately 2.1 million clones, 85% to 95% detected once. Sequencing used naive CD4+ T cells from PBMCs. The receptors here all came from a man between 18 and 29 years old in good health. Some clones in this sample may be carry-over from other donors' samples. CDR3s leave out the opening cysteine and the closing phenylalanine or tryptophan. Each record gives: V gene, J gene, CDR3 protein.

TRBV5-1	TRBJ1-5	ASSLEQGSQPQH
TRBV5-1	TRBJ2-4	ASSPTTSGVSQNIQY
TRBV28	TRBJ1-1	ASTLTEIVNTEAF
TRBV2	TRBJ2-1	ASIQELNEQF
TRBV19	TRBJ2-4	ASSDGGAAKNIQY
TRBV28	TRBJ1-1	ASSLKRVTGAF
TRBV4-2	TRBJ2-5	ASSQDDRLAGTQY
TRBV11-1	TRBJ2-3	ASSQRVSGTDTQY
TRBV7-9	TRBJ2-3	ASSRGSVGNTQY
TRBV5-4	TRBJ2-2	ASSSLASGRANTGELF
TRBV18	TRBJ1-1	ASPQFLFPQITGSEAF
TRBV20-1	TRBJ2-7	SATNRIEQY
TRBV29-1	TRBJ2-2	SVEGRTGAAGELF
TRBV7-2	TRBJ2-3	ASSSYSAGSSTDTQY
TRBV28	TRBJ2-7	ASSSLGGPYEQY
TRBV15	TRBJ2-7	ATSSSRDSYEQY
TRBV7-3	TRBJ2-3	ASSLTGQGTDTQY